This T cell receptor beta chain was found in a study of blood T cells in healthy people across ages (dated by TCRdb to 2015 to 2017). Concerning the study at large: Template switching captured roughly one uniquely barcoded TCR beta cDNA molecule per two T cells in model experiments. The study measured age-related changes in TCR beta repertoire diversity using deep sequencing normalized with unique cDNA molecular identifiers. The donors were split into four age groups: young (average around 15 years), middle-aged (about 40), aged (approximately 59) and long-lived (approximately 80). To avoid experimental bias, donors of different ages were spread randomly across the sequencing lanes. For two donors (one aged 18 to 30 and one aged 80 or older), the study analyzed two additional independent replicas of 1 million unique cDNA reads from the same blood draw. The investigation overall reported the following: Compared with the aged group, the long-lived group had more naive CD4+ T cells, fewer expanded clones and increased TCR diversity, suggesting age selection. Observed TCR beta diversity per million T cells fell roughly linearly with age, and a significant reduction was already apparent by age about 36. Conclusive comparison of naive and antigen-experienced compartments was prevented by the profiling of bulk unsorted PBMCs. Total diversity estimates from one million sequenced T cells were considered lower bounds and underestimates. The CMV infection status of donors was not known, potentially confounding age-related changes in expanded clonotypes. There was a strong correlation between observed TCR beta diversity and the percentage of naive T cells measured by flow cytometry.

The donors were about 40 Caucasian individuals from Russia, aged roughly 6 to 100 years, who were systemically healthy. Approximately 10 milliliters of peripheral blood were collected from each donor into EDTA-treated Vacutainer tubes. Ficoll-Paque density-gradient centrifugation was used to isolate PBMCs, with at least 7 million per sample. Total RNA was extracted from PBMCs with Trizol reagent, with at least 6 micrograms obtained per sample. For every donor, an aliquot of PBMCs went through flow cytometry to measure the percentages of naive CD45RAhigh/CD27high T cells. As regards this clonotype: Its cognate antigen has yet to be identified. There are no base qualities to consult, and no much larger clone falls within one base.

Library preparation employed 5' RACE. A second PCR of about 7 to 12 cycles was performed with a sample-barcoded 5' primer and a J-beta primer mix. Each TCR beta cDNA molecule received a unique molecular identifier from a template-switch 5' adaptor carrying 12 random nucleotides. Each sample yielded at least 2.5 million CDR3-containing paired-end reads. First-strand cDNA synthesis was performed from all RNA using the Mint cDNA synthesis kit, with priming by a TRBC-specific oligonucleotide. After uracil-DNA glycosylase treatment, a first 18-cycle PCR used universal primers M1SS and BC2_uni_R on all cDNA. In the source study's methods: Each sample was normalized by randomly selecting 1 million high-quality reads, each carrying a distinct molecular identifier. Reads sharing molecular identifiers were discarded rather than binned into consensus sequences. MiTCR, run with a Q25 quality threshold and the strictest error-elimination algorithm, handled CDR3 identification, clonotype clustering and error correction. A nonparametric unseen species model with Euler transformation was used to estimate lower-bound total TCR beta diversity. TCRdb redid the processing of the public reads, applying fastp at Q25 and MiXCR, and retained in-frame beta chains. Each CDR3 protein appears once, grouped with its most common genes and DNA. In this record, the V and J calls reflect TCRdb's handling and not the investigators' own analysis. Within this sample are fewer than 2,000,000 distinct CDR3 sequences, with about two fifths of them counted one time only. 23% of the sample is taken by the ten largest.

The germline ends are 18 bases apart after V is trimmed by 5 bases and J by 5 bases. According to the germline V gene, CDR1 reads SGHVS and CDR2 reads FQNEAQ. The CDR3 runs 15 amino acids, cysteine and phenylalanine included. The entry retains the CDR3 DNA only, 45 bases that are in frame from base 1. The receptor was isolated from a human donor in good health. This chain is built from TRBV7-8 and TRBJ1-1; TRBD1 is a weak D gene call, 5 bases matching. Sequencing was done on a sample of blood. The CDR3 reads as follows: CASSLLGGFGTEAFF. The nucleotide sequence is TGTGCCAGCAGCCTCCTTGGGGGATTCGGGACTGAAGCTTTCTTT.